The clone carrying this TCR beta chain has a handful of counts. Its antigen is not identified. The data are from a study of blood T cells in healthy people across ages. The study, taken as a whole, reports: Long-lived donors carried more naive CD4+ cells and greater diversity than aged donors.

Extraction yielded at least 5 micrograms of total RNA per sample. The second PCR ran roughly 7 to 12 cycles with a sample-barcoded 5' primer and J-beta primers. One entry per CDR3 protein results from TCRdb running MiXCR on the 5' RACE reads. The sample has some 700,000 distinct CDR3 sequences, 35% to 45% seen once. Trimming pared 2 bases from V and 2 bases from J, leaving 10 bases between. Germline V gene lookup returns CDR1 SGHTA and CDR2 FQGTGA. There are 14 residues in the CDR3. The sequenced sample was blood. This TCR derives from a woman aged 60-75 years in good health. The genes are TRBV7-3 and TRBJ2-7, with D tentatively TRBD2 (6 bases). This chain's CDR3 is CASSLLAGPYEQYF. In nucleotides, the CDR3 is TGTGCCAGCAGCTTATTGGCGGGACCCTACGAGCAGTACTTC.